The 24 T cell receptor beta chains below all came from one sample that was sequenced in a study of response to subunit inactivated influenza vaccine. TCRdb processed the RT-PCR reads anew with MiXCR; each CDR3 protein has one entry. This sample carries a few hundred thousand distinct CDR3 sequences, around 15% of them seen once, and the ten largest clones take more than 9.5%. The specimen comprised PBMCs from blood, sampled roughly 12 days after vaccination. These receptors were obtained from a man aged 50 to 60 who received an inactivated influenza vaccine.

CDR3 in DNA: TGTGCCAGCAGTTTACTGGGACAGGGTACTGAGCAGTTCTTC. It encodes CASSLLGQGTEQFF. The rearrangement uses TRBV27 and TRBJ2-1; TRBD1 agrees at 9 bases. This CDR3 spans 14 amino acids. Per germline, CDR1 MNHEY and CDR2 SMNVEV (reference sequence). The V gene end was trimmed by 2 bases and the J gene end by 9 bases; junction bases not matched to a gene: 5.

This clonotype has just a few counts. The rearrangement uses TRBV29-1 and TRBJ2-1; TRBD1 matches at 8 bases. The CDR3 is made up of 15 amino acids. CDR1 is SQVTM and CDR2 is ANQGSEA in the germline V gene. J gave up 5 bases and V 6 bases, and 12 bases lay outside the gene matches. The DNA of the CDR3 is TGCAGCGTCAAACTTCCCGGGACAGGTGACAATGAGCAGTTCTTC. It translates to CSVKLPGTGDNEQFF.

This rearrangement joins TRBV12-3 or TRBV12-4 to TRBJ1-3; no firm D call. Trimming left V 3 bases short and J 0 bases short, with 6 bases between. The CDR3 is 14 amino acids. Here the CDR3 DNA reads TGTGCCAGCAGTTTCAGGTCCTCTGGAAACACCATATATTTT. Its translation: CASSFRSSGNTIYF.

The chain combines TRBV4-3 with TRBJ2-7, with D possibly TRBD2 on 5 matching bases. The V gene's germline CDR1 is LGHNA and CDR2 YSLEER. V dropped 0 bases and J dropped 6 bases, with 12 bases sitting between them. The CDR3 consists of 14 residues. The CDR3 nucleotides read TGCGCCAGCAGCCAAGATATCCGGGATGGCGAGCAGTACTTC. Encoded protein: CASSQDIRDGEQYF.

The chain couples TRBV19 to TRBJ1-4; D call uncertain. Germline CDR1 LNHDA, CDR2 SQIVND (reference sequence). The CDR3 contains 13 residues. V was pared by 7 bases and J by 8 bases, with 14 bases between. The CDR3 bases are TGTGCCAGTACCGGAGACCGCATCGAAAAACTGTTTTTT. This codes for CASTGDRIEKLFF. Combining the CDR3 with reference TRBV19 and TRBJ1-4 gives the whole variable domain DGGITQSPKYLFRKEGQNVTLSCEQNLNHDAMYWYRQDPGQGLRLIYYSQIVNDFQKGDIAEGYSVSREKKESFPLTVTSAQKNPTAFYLCASTGDRIEKLFFGSGTQLSVL.

The genes are TRBV29-1 and TRBJ2-1, with 7 bases that match TRBD2. V dropped 3 bases and J dropped 4; count of bases not matched to a gene: 6. CDR1 and CDR2 from the germline V gene are SQVTM and ANQGSEA. The CDR3 has 14 residues. This CDR3 reads CSVERDYHYNEQFF. DNA for the CDR3: TGCAGCGTTGAGCGGGACTACCATTACAATGAGCAGTTCTTC.

This chain uses TRBV18 with TRBJ1-1; the match to TRBD1 covers 7 bases. Germline assignment: CDR1 KGHSH and CDR2 LQKENI. J gave up 4 bases and V 0 bases, and 5 bases lay outside the gene matches. The CDR3 is 15 residues long. This CDR3 reads CASSPPQGGRTEAFF. DNA of the CDR3: TGTGCCAGCTCACCACCCCAGGGGGGCCGCACTGAAGCTTTCTTT.

This sequence joins TRBV6-5 and TRBJ2-1; 11 bases align to TRBD1. CDR3 length equals 14 residues. The germline CDR1 and CDR2 sequences are MNHEY and SVGAGI. V was clipped by 4 bases and J by 8 bases; unmatched bases: 4. This chain's CDR3 is CASSSWTGGHEQFF. CDR3 in DNA: TGTGCCAGCAGTTCCTGGACAGGGGGCCATGAGCAGTTCTTC.

The chain links TRBV7-6 to TRBJ2-7; D gene uncertain. Germline CDR1 SGHVS, CDR2 FNYEAQ. V lost 4 bases, J lost 5 bases, and 15 bases lay in between. CDR3 size: 14 residues. The CDR3 DNA follows: TGTGCCAGCAGCTCGCAGGAATACAGTGACGAGCAGTACTTC. Its translation is CASSSQEYSDEQYF.

V usage is TRBV4-1 and J usage is TRBJ2-3; perhaps TRBD2 as D (5 bases). CDR3 length: 16 amino acids. Per the germline V gene, CDR1 is MGHRA and CDR2 is YSYEKL. The germline V and J ends were trimmed by 1 base and 2 bases, with 13 bases remaining between them. The CDR3, as DNA: TGCGCCAGCAGCCAAGGCATAGCGCTGAACACAGATACGCAGTATTTT. Its protein is CASSQGIALNTDTQYF.

This clonotype was observed a few times. The CDR3, as DNA: TGTGCCTGGAGTGTACACGGGGGGGCGTTAGAGCAGTTCTTC. Translated: CAWSVHGGALEQFF. This rearrangement joins TRBV30 to TRBJ2-1, with 8 bases matching TRBD2. V shed 0 bases and J 10 bases; nucleotides not matched to a gene: 8. Germline V gene lookup returns CDR1 GTSNPN and CDR2 SVGIG (reference sequence). The CDR3 runs 14 residues.

The table lists this clonotype with a count of one. The chain links TRBV6-2 or TRBV6-3 to TRBJ2-7; tentatively, D is TRBD2 (5 bases). The CDR3 loop spans 13 amino acids. Germline-derived CDR1 and CDR2 are MNHEY and SVGEGT. V dropped 0 bases and J dropped 4 bases, with 7 bases sitting between them. The CDR3 nucleotides are TGTGCCAGCAGTTACTCGAGGGATTACGAGCAGTACTTC. Its translation: CASSYSRDYEQYF.

This clonotype was seen repeatedly, ten times or more. This chain links TRBV4-2 with TRBJ1-5; D not certain. Germline assignment: CDR1 LGHNA and CDR2 YNFKEQ. V shed 5 bases and J shed 0 bases, with 11 bases lying between them. This CDR3 has 15 residues. The CDR3 DNA sequence: TGTGCCAGCAGCTCCGGACGGAATAGCAATCAGCCCCAGCATTTT. This gives the protein CASSSGRNSNQPQHF.

Only a few counts were recorded for this clonotype. The chain employs TRBV4-1 and TRBJ2-1; D unclear. The CDR3 sequence is 16 residues long. Germline V gene lookup returns CDR1 MGHRA and CDR2 YSYEKL. V was shortened by 1 base and J by 4 bases, with 14 bases between the two germline ends. CDR3 residues: CASSQGPSSGYNEQFF. CDR3 coding DNA: TGCGCCAGCAGCCAAGGACCCTCTAGTGGGTACAATGAGCAGTTCTTC.

This clonotype came up many times. The chain recombines TRBV11-2 with TRBJ2-3; 10 bases align to TRBD1. Germline trimming cut 6 bases from V and 3 bases from J; bases unmatched to any gene: 3. The CDR3 extends over 14 amino acids. Germline lookup yields CDR1 SGHAT and CDR2 FQNNGV. CDR3 nucleotides: TGTGCCAGCAGACGGACAGGGGGGACAGATACGCAGTATTTT. It specifies CASRRTGGTDTQYF.

This clonotype showed up many times. The chain is built from TRBV29-1 and TRBJ2-3; D is ambiguous. V lost 3 bases and J lost 4, with 8 bases in between. This CDR3 region has 12 residues. The germline CDR1 and CDR2 sequences are SQVTM and ANQGSEA. The CDR3 nucleotides read TGCAGCGTTGAGATCCTTCCAGATACGCAGTATTTT. Translating gives CSVEILPDTQYF.

The chain couples TRBV3-1 to TRBJ1-2; the match to TRBD1 covers 8 bases. This CDR3 spans 16 amino acids. Germline CDR1 LGHDT, CDR2 YNNKEL (reference sequence). V dropped 4 bases and J dropped 1; count of bases not matched to a gene: 8. CDR3 residues: CASSRTGTGLNYGYTF. The CDR3, as DNA: TGTGCCAGCAGCCGAACCGGGACAGGACTTAACTATGGCTACACCTTC.

The chain is built from TRBV10-1 and TRBJ2-1; no definite D call. Trimming left V 7 bases short and J 4 bases short, with 11 bases between. CDR1 is WNHNN, CDR2 SYGVQD, per germline (reference sequence). The CDR3 extends over 13 amino acids. CDR3 region: CASNEALYNEQFF. CDR3 nucleotide sequence: TGCGCCAGCAACGAGGCTTTATACAATGAGCAGTTCTTC.

J is TRBJ1-1 and V is TRBV7-6, with a possible D match to TRBD1 (5 bases). Trimming removed 5 bases from V and 8 bases from J, with 15 bases in between. Germline CDR1 is SGHVS and CDR2 is FNYEAQ. This CDR3 comprises 13 residues. DNA of the CDR3: TGTGCCAGCAGCCCCGGGGCACGGGGGGAAGCTTTCTTT. Its translation is CASSPGARGEAFF.

This clonotype was recorded a few times. The chain has TRBV6-2 or TRBV6-3 and TRBJ1-1; D remains ambiguous. Deletions cut 0 bases from V and 1 base from J, with 6 bases between. Germline V gives CDR1 MNHEY, CDR2 SVGEGT. The CDR3 length is 14 residues. The CDR3 DNA is TGTGCCAGCAGTTACTCAGGACGGAACACTGAAGCTTTCTTT. This sequence encodes CASSYSGRNTEAFF.

This rearrangement joins TRBV4-1 to TRBJ2-1; 9 bases fit TRBD2. J lost 15 bases, V lost 0 bases, and 9 bases had no gene match. The CDR3 runs to 14 residues. Germline CDR1 and CDR2: MGHRA and YSYEKL. The CDR3 DNA follows: TGCGCCAGCAGCCAAGATCAAGCGGGGGGCCGAGCGTTCTTC. As protein: CASSQDQAGGRAFF.

This clonotype was counted a few times. In nucleotides, the CDR3 is TGTGCCAGCAGCCAAGATGTAGCGGGCCACACAGATACGCAGTATTTT. This codes for CASSQDVAGHTDTQYF. The chain carries TRBV4-2 and TRBJ2-3; 7 positions match TRBD2. The V and J ends lost 0 bases and 2 bases, in that order; junction bases with no gene match: 5. In germline, CDR1 is LGHNA, CDR2 YNFKEQ. The CDR3 sequence is 16 residues long.

J is TRBJ2-7 and V is TRBV7-9; a possible D gene is TRBD2 (6 bases). CDR3 length equals 15 residues. Deletions cut 5 bases from V and 1 base from J, with 15 bases between. Germline values: CDR1 SEHNR, CDR2 FQNEAQ (reference sequence). CDR3 sequence: CASSLGGTTSYEQYF. The CDR3, as DNA: TGTGCCAGCAGCCTTGGCGGGACCACTTCCTACGAGCAGTACTTC.

This clonotype was found a few times. V and J are TRBV28 and TRBJ2-7, with D perhaps TRBD1 (6 bases). Germline V lookup: CDR1 MDHEN, CDR2 SYDVKM. The germline V and J ends were trimmed by 5 bases and 2 bases, with 28 bases remaining between them. This CDR3 comprises 19 residues. The CDR3 loop reads CASSPTSKPPQGAPYEQYF. The CDR3 DNA reads TGTGCCAGCAGTCCCACAAGCAAACCTCCACAGGGTGCCCCCTACGAGCAGTACTTC.